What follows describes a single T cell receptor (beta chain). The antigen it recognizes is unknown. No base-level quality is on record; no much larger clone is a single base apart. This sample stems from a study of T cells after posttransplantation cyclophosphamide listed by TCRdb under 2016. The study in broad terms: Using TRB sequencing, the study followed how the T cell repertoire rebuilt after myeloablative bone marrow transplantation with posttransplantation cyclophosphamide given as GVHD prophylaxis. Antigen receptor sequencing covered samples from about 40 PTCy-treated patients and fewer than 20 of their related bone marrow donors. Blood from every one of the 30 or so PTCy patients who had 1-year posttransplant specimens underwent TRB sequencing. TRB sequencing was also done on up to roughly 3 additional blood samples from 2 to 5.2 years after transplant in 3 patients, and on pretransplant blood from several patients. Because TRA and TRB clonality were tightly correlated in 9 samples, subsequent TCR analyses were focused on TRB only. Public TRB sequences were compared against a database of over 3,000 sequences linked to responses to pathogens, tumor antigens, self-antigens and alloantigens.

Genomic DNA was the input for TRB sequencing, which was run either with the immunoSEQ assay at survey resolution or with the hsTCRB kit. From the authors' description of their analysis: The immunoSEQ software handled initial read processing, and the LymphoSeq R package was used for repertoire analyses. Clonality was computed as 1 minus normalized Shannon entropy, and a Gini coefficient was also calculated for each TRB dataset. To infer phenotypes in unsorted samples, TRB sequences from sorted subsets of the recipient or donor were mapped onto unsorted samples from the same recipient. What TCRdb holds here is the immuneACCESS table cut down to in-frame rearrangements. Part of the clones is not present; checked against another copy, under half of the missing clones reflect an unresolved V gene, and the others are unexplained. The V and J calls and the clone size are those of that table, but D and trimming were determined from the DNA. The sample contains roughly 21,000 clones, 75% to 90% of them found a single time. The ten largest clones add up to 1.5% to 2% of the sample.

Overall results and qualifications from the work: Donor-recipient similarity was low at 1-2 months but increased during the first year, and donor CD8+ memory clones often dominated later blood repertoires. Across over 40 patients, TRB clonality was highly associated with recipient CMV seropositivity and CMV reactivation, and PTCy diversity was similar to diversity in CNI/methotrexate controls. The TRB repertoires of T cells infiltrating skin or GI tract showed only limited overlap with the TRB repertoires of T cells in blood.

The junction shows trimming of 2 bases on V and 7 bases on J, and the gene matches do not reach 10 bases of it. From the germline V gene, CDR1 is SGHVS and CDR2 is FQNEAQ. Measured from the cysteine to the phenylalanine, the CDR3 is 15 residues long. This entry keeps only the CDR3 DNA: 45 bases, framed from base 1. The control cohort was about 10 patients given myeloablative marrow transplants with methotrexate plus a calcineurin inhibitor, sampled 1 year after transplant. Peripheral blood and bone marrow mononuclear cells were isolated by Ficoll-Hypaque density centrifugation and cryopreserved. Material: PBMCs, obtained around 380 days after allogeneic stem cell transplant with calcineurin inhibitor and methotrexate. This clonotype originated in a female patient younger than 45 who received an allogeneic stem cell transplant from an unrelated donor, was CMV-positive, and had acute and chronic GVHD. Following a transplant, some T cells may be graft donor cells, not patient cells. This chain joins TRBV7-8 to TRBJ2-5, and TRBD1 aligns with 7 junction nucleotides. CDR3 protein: CASSLRQGSIGTQYF. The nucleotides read TGTGCCAGCAGCTTAAGACAGGGTAGTATCGGGACCCAGTACTTC.